Only one count was recorded for the clone carrying this T cell receptor beta chain. What it recognizes is unknown. This entry is derived from a study of shared clonotypes between healthy human individuals. Study results and caveats: Among non-shared clonotypes, generation probabilities were lower than among those shared by all four donors.

Repertoires were generated with immunoSEQ multiplex PCR, while TCRdb's copy carries only in-frame clones and drops some. The sample holds a few million clones, 85% to 95% seen once. The receptor was derived from a man between 18 and 29 years old in good health. Some clones in this sample may be carry-over from other donors' samples. The sample comprised naive CD4+ T cells from PBMCs. Subset noted: CD45RA+ positively selected.

In nucleotides, the CDR3 is TGTGCCAGCAGCTTACCTAGCGCGAACAATGAGCAGTTCTTC. Amino acids: CASSLPSANNEQFF. The V gene is TRBV7-6, the J gene TRBJ2-1; D perhaps matches TRBD2 (6 bases). CDR1 SGHVS and CDR2 FNYEAQ come from the germline V gene. The CDR3 has 14 residues. V gave up 2 bases and J gave up 5 bases, with 10 bases separating them.